Sequencing of this T cell receptor (beta chain) was carried out in a study of PD-1 blockade in mismatch repair-deficient tumors. Trimming left V 4 bases short and J 1 base short, with 13 bases between. CDR3 length: 15 residues. The germline gives CDR1 SGHRS, CDR2 YFSETQ. Sequenced by immunoSEQ multiplex PCR; TCRdb stores in-frame clones only, minus some. The table lists 80,000 to 130,000 clones, 82% of them singletons. Sequenced here: peripheral blood, sampled 35 to 37 weeks after starting pembrolizumab. The chain couples TRBV5-1 to TRBJ2-3; no definite D call. The sequence was obtained from an adult with mismatch repair-deficient cancer. This chain's CDR3 is CASSTSPLGTDTQYF. The CDR3 nucleotides are TGCGCCAGCAGCACTTCCCCCCTCGGCACAGATACGCAGTATTTT.